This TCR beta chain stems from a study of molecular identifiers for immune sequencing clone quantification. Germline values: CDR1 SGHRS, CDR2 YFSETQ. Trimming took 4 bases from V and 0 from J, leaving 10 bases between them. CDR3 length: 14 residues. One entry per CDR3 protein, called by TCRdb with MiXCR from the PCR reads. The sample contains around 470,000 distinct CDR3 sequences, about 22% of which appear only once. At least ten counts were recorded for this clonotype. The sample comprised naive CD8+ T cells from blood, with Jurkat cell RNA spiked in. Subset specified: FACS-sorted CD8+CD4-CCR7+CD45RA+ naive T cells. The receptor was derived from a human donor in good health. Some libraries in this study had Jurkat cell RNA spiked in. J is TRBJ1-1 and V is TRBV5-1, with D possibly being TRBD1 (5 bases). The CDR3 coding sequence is TGCGCCAGCAGCCCGGACATAATGAACACTGAAGCTTTCTTT. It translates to CASSPDIMNTEAFF.